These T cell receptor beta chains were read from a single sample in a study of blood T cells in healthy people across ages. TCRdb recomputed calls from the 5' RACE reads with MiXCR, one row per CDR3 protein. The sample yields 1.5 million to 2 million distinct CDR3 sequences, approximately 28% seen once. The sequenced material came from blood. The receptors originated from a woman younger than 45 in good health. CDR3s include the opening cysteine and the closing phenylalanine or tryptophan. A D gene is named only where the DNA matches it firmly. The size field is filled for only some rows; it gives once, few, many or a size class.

CDR3 DNA: TGTGCCAGCTCGGGACATATTTACCAAGAGACCCAGTACTTC
CDR3 protein: CASSGHIYQETQYF
V gene: TRBV6-2/TRBV6-3
J gene: TRBJ2-5
D gene: -
clone size: -

CDR3 DNA: TGTGCCAGAGCAGAGCTCTGGGAGGTAGCCAACGTCCTGACTTTC
CDR3 protein: CARAELWEVANVLTF
V gene: TRBV9
J gene: TRBJ2-6
D gene: -
clone size: few

CDR3 DNA: TGTGCCAGCAGTTTAGCGTTGGGACAGAAAGCTTTCTTT
CDR3 protein: CASSLALGQKAFF
V gene: TRBV12-3/TRBV12-4
J gene: TRBJ1-1
D gene: TRBD1
clone size: once

CDR3 DNA: TGTGCCAGCAGCTTGGCCGGGACAGGGGGCGAAAGCACAGATACGCAGTATTTT
CDR3 protein: CASSLAGTGGESTDTQYF
V gene: TRBV5-5
J gene: TRBJ2-3
D gene: TRBD1
clone size: many

CDR3 DNA: TGTGCCAGCCTGCGGGGGGCAAACTCCTACGAGCAGTACTTC
CDR3 protein: CASLRGANSYEQYF
V gene: TRBV2
J gene: TRBJ2-7
D gene: TRBD2
clone size: -

CDR3 DNA: TGTGCCAGCAGCTTAGCTCGAGCTACCAAAGAGACCCAGTACTTC
CDR3 protein: CASSLARATKETQYF
V gene: TRBV7-2
J gene: TRBJ2-5
D gene: -
clone size: many

CDR3 DNA: TGCGCCAGCAGCCAAGAAGGCGCAGGGTTCTACAATGAGCAGTTCTTC
CDR3 protein: CASSQEGAGFYNEQFF
V gene: TRBV4-1
J gene: TRBJ2-1
D gene: -
clone size: -

CDR3 DNA: TGTGCCAGCAGCCTAGGGACTAGCCCACACAATGAGCAGTTCTTC
CDR3 protein: CASSLGTSPHNEQFF
V gene: TRBV7-3
J gene: TRBJ2-1
D gene: TRBD2
clone size: few

CDR3 DNA: TGTGCCTGGACTCAGGGAAACGAGCAGTACTTC
CDR3 protein: CAWTQGNEQYF
V gene: TRBV30
J gene: TRBJ2-7
D gene: -
clone size: -

CDR3 DNA: TGTGCCAGCAGCTTAGACCAGGGGAGGAACTATGGCTACACCTTC
CDR3 protein: CASSLDQGRNYGYTF
V gene: TRBV7-9
J gene: TRBJ1-2
D gene: -
clone size: -

CDR3 DNA: TGTGCCAGCAGCTTAAGGGCTAGCGGGGGCTACAATGAGCAGTTCTTC
CDR3 protein: CASSLRASGGYNEQFF
V gene: TRBV7-6
J gene: TRBJ2-1
D gene: TRBD2
clone size: -

CDR3 DNA: TGTGCCAGCATCCTCGGACTGGGGGGGAATTCACCCCTCCACTTT
CDR3 protein: CASILGLGGNSPLHF
V gene: TRBV12-3/TRBV12-4
J gene: TRBJ1-6
D gene: -
clone size: -

CDR3 DNA: TGTGCCATCAGTGAGGAAAATGGGATAGCCAAAAACATTCAGTACTTC
CDR3 protein: CAISEENGIAKNIQYF
V gene: TRBV10-3
J gene: TRBJ2-4
D gene: -
clone size: few

CDR3 DNA: TGTGCCAGCAGCTCAGGGACTAGCGCACCCTACGAGCAGTACTTC
CDR3 protein: CASSSGTSAPYEQYF
V gene: TRBV7-9
J gene: TRBJ2-7
D gene: TRBD2
clone size: -

CDR3 DNA: TGTGCCAGCAGCCCCTCATTGGTGGCCAAAAACATTCAGTACTTC
CDR3 protein: CASSPSLVAKNIQYF
V gene: TRBV6-2/TRBV6-3
J gene: TRBJ2-4
D gene: -
clone size: few

CDR3 DNA: TGTGCCAGCAGCGGGGAGGGACAGGGGTACCAAGAGACCCAGTACTTC
CDR3 protein: CASSGEGQGYQETQYF
V gene: TRBV5-6
J gene: TRBJ2-5
D gene: TRBD1
clone size: -

CDR3 DNA: TGCAGTGCGAGGGGGACTAGCGGGAATACGCAGTATTTT
CDR3 protein: CSARGTSGNTQYF
V gene: TRBV20-1
J gene: TRBJ2-3
D gene: TRBD2
clone size: -

CDR3 DNA: TGTGCCAGCAGCCGGAACCTACTGGGACAGGGGAATACGCAGTATTTT
CDR3 protein: CASSRNLLGQGNTQYF
V gene: TRBV14
J gene: TRBJ2-3
D gene: TRBD1
clone size: -

CDR3 DNA: TGCGCCAGCAGCTTCCAGCGGTTCGACTACGAGCAGTACTTC
CDR3 protein: CASSFQRFDYEQYF
V gene: TRBV5-1
J gene: TRBJ2-7
D gene: -
clone size: -

CDR3 DNA: TGTGCCAGCAGCAAGCCCCGGGGCGGAGTGTCCTACGAGCAGTACTTC
CDR3 protein: CASSKPRGGVSYEQYF
V gene: TRBV13
J gene: TRBJ2-7
D gene: -
clone size: -

CDR3 DNA: TGTGCCAGCAGCGTCGCGGGCGGGTTCTCCTACAATGAGCAGTTCTTC
CDR3 protein: CASSVAGGFSYNEQFF
V gene: TRBV7-2
J gene: TRBJ2-1
D gene: -
clone size: -

CDR3 DNA: TGTGCCAGCAGCCGTCAGGAATCCTACAATGAGCAGTACTTC
CDR3 protein: CASSRQESYNEQYF
V gene: TRBV12-3/TRBV12-4
J gene: TRBJ2-7
D gene: -
clone size: few

CDR3 DNA: TGTGCCAGCAGTGCGCGTTCGTTCTCGAGTGAGCAGTTCTTC
CDR3 protein: CASSARSFSSEQFF
V gene: TRBV6-6
J gene: TRBJ2-1
D gene: -
clone size: few

CDR3 DNA: TGTGCCAGCAGCGCCCTCCGAGCACCCCTCCACTTT
CDR3 protein: CASSALRAPLHF
V gene: TRBV7-2
J gene: TRBJ1-6
D gene: -
clone size: -

CDR3 DNA: TGTGCCTGGAAGGGAAGCGGAAACATTCAGTACTTC
CDR3 protein: CAWKGSGNIQYF
V gene: TRBV30
J gene: TRBJ2-4
D gene: -
clone size: -

CDR3 DNA: TGTGCCATAAGACAGGGATCAACAGATACGCAGTATTTT
CDR3 protein: CAIRQGSTDTQYF
V gene: TRBV2
J gene: TRBJ2-3
D gene: TRBD1
clone size: -

CDR3 DNA: TGTGCCAGCAGCCCCAGTCGGGGTAGGGGAGGCTACACCTTC
CDR3 protein: CASSPSRGRGGYTF
V gene: TRBV7-2
J gene: TRBJ1-2
D gene: -
clone size: few

CDR3 DNA: TGCAGTGCCATGACTAGCGGGATTCGAGAGACCCAGTTCTTC
CDR3 protein: CSAMTSGIRETQFF
V gene: TRBV20-1
J gene: TRBJ2-1
D gene: TRBD2
clone size: few

CDR3 DNA: TGCGCCATTGCCGGGACACCAGATCAGCCCCAGCATTTT
CDR3 protein: CAIAGTPDQPQHF
V gene: TRBV5-1
J gene: TRBJ1-5
D gene: -
clone size: few

CDR3 DNA: TGTGCCAGCAGCCCCGGCTCGGGACAGGGAGGGTCGGGCAATGAGCAGTACTTC
CDR3 protein: CASSPGSGQGGSGNEQYF
V gene: TRBV7-9
J gene: TRBJ2-5
D gene: TRBD1
clone size: -

CDR3 DNA: TGTGCCAGCTCACCCCAAAGGGGGCTCGAGGAGCAGTTCTTC
CDR3 protein: CASSPQRGLEEQFF
V gene: TRBV18
J gene: TRBJ2-1
D gene: TRBD1
clone size: -

CDR3 DNA: TGCGCCAGCAGCCAAGATCAGGGGAGCGGTAGAGCACCCCTCCACTTT
CDR3 protein: CASSQDQGSGRAPLHF
V gene: TRBV4-1
J gene: TRBJ1-6
D gene: -
clone size: few

CDR3 DNA: TGCAGCGTTGAAGGTTCGAGGGGTGGGGAGACCCAGTACTTC
CDR3 protein: CSVEGSRGGETQYF
V gene: TRBV29-1
J gene: TRBJ2-5
D gene: -
clone size: many

CDR3 DNA: TGTGCCAGCAGACCCGGACTACACAATGAGCAGTTCTTC
CDR3 protein: CASRPGLHNEQFF
V gene: TRBV3-1
J gene: TRBJ2-1
D gene: -
clone size: few

CDR3 DNA: TGCAGCGTTGAAGATAGCCCGAACACTGAAGCTTTCTTT
CDR3 protein: CSVEDSPNTEAFF
V gene: TRBV29-1
J gene: TRBJ1-1
D gene: -
clone size: -

CDR3 DNA: TGTGCCAGCAGAGTTAATCCTGGAAACACCATATATTTT
CDR3 protein: CASRVNPGNTIYF
V gene: TRBV6-5
J gene: TRBJ1-3
D gene: -
clone size: -

CDR3 DNA: TGTGCCAGCAGTTACGACAGATCCCTTAATGAAAAACTGTTTTTT
CDR3 protein: CASSYDRSLNEKLFF
V gene: TRBV6-5
J gene: TRBJ1-4
D gene: -
clone size: -

CDR3 DNA: TGTGCCAGCAGCTGGCCGGAGGGGAGCTCTGGGGCCAACGTCCTGACTTTC
CDR3 protein: CASSWPEGSSGANVLTF
V gene: TRBV11-2
J gene: TRBJ2-6
D gene: -
clone size: -

CDR3 DNA: TGTGCCAGCAGCTTCGACGGACCCTACGAGCAGTACTTC
CDR3 protein: CASSFDGPYEQYF
V gene: TRBV5-1
J gene: TRBJ2-7
D gene: -
clone size: many

CDR3 DNA: TGTGCCAGCAGGCCGACTAGTTTCCACGAGCAGTACTTC
CDR3 protein: CASRPTSFHEQYF
V gene: TRBV12-3/TRBV12-4
J gene: TRBJ2-7
D gene: -
clone size: -

CDR3 DNA: TGTGCCAGCAGTAAGGTGGTACCTCAAGAGACCCAGTACTTC
CDR3 protein: CASSKVVPQETQYF
V gene: TRBV2
J gene: TRBJ2-5
D gene: -
clone size: many

CDR3 DNA: TGTGCCAGCAGCCGGGACAGGGTGTCCGAGCAGTACTTC
CDR3 protein: CASSRDRVSEQYF
V gene: TRBV7-2
J gene: TRBJ2-7
D gene: TRBD1
clone size: many

CDR3 DNA: TGTGCCAGCAGACTGACAGGGAGCGAGCAGTACTTC
CDR3 protein: CASRLTGSEQYF
V gene: TRBV12-3/TRBV12-4
J gene: TRBJ2-7
D gene: TRBD1
clone size: -

CDR3 DNA: TGTGCCAGCAGCCAAGCCAGGGTGACCCTGATCGAGCAGTACTTC
CDR3 protein: CASSQARVTLIEQYF
V gene: TRBV14
J gene: TRBJ2-7
D gene: -
clone size: -

CDR3 DNA: TGCAGCCCGCCTCACCGGGGGGACAGACAAGAGACCCAGTACTTC
CDR3 protein: CSPPHRGDRQETQYF
V gene: TRBV20-1
J gene: TRBJ2-5
D gene: -
clone size: -

CDR3 DNA: TGTGCCAGCAGCACGAGGAACCTGAGACAGGGTATCGCCTACGAGCAGTACTTC
CDR3 protein: CASSTRNLRQGIAYEQYF
V gene: TRBV13
J gene: TRBJ2-7
D gene: TRBD1
clone size: -

CDR3 DNA: TGTGCCAGCATTGGACTAGAGACAGATACGCAGTATTTT
CDR3 protein: CASIGLETDTQYF
V gene: TRBV2
J gene: TRBJ2-3
D gene: TRBD2
clone size: few

CDR3 DNA: TGTGCCATCAGTGAGTCCCCAGGGAGGGACGAGCAGTACTTC
CDR3 protein: CAISESPGRDEQYF
V gene: TRBV10-3
J gene: TRBJ2-7
D gene: TRBD2
clone size: -

CDR3 DNA: TGCGCCAGCAGCACCCCACAGTCCCCGGAGCAGTACTTC
CDR3 protein: CASSTPQSPEQYF
V gene: TRBV5-1
J gene: TRBJ2-7
D gene: -
clone size: -

CDR3 DNA: TGTGCCAGCGGAAAAGGGGACAGGGCGGGAGAGCAGTACTTC
CDR3 protein: CASGKGDRAGEQYF
V gene: TRBV9
J gene: TRBJ2-7
D gene: TRBD1
clone size: -

CDR3 DNA: TGCGCCAGCAGCCAAATAGCGGCCCTGGGGACCCAGTACTTC
CDR3 protein: CASSQIAALGTQYF
V gene: TRBV4-3
J gene: TRBJ2-5
D gene: -
clone size: -

CDR3 DNA: TGTGCCAGCTTGGCTAGCGGGTATCACAATGAGCAGTTCTTC
CDR3 protein: CASLASGYHNEQFF
V gene: TRBV25-1
J gene: TRBJ2-1
D gene: TRBD2
clone size: -